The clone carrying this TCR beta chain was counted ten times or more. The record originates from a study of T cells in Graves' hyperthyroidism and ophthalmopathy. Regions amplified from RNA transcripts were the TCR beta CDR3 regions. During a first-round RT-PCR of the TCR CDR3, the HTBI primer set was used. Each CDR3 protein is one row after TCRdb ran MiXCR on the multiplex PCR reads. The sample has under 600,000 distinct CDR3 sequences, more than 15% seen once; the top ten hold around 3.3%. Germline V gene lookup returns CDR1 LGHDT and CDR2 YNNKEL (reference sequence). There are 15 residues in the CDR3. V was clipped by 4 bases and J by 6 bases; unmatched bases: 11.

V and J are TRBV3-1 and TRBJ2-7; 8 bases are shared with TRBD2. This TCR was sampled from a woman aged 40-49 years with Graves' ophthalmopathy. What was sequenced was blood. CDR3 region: CASSPLGLAGGEQYF. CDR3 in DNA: TGTGCCAGCAGCCCTTTGGGGCTAGCGGGTGGCGAGCAGTACTTC.